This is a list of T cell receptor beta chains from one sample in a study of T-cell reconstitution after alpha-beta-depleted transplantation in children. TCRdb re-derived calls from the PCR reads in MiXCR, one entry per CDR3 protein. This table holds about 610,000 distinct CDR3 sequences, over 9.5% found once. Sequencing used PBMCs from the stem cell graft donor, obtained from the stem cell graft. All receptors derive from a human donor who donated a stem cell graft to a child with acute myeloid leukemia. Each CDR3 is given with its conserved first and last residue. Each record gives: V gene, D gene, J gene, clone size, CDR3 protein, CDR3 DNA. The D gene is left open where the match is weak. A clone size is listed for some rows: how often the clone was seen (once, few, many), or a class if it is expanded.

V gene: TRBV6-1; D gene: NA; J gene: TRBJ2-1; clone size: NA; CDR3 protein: CASKKSSYNEQFF; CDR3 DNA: TGTGCCAGCAAAAAATCTTCCTACAATGAGCAGTTCTTC
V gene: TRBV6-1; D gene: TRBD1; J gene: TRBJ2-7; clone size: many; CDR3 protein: CASSPTGAHYEQYF; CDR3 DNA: TGTGCCAGCAGCCCCACAGGGGCCCACTACGAGCAGTACTTC
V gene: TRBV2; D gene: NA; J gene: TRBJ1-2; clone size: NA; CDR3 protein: CASSLGQQGYTF; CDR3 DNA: TGTGCCAGCAGTTTGGGGCAGCAAGGCTACACCTTC
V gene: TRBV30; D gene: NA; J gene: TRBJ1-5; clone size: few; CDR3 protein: CAWDRGPGGNQPQHF; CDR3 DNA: TGTGCCTGGGATCGGGGCCCAGGGGGCAATCAGCCCCAGCATTTT
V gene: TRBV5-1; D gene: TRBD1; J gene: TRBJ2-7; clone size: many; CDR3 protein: CASSLGAGGVKDEQYF; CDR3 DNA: TGCGCCAGCAGCTTGGGGGCAGGGGGTGTAAAGGACGAGCAGTACTTC
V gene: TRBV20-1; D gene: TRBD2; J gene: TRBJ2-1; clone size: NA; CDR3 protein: CSAPSQLAQNEQFF; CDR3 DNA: TGCAGTGCCCCCTCCCAACTAGCGCAGAATGAGCAGTTCTTC
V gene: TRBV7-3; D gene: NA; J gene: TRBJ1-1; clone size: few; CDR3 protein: CASSSMLGRTTDTEAFF; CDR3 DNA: TGTGCCAGCAGCTCCATGCTTGGACGGACCACGGACACTGAAGCTTTCTTT
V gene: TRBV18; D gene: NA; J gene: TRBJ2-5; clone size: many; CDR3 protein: CASSPKGPVRETQYF; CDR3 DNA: TGTGCCAGCTCACCAAAGGGCCCCGTAAGGGAGACCCAGTACTTC
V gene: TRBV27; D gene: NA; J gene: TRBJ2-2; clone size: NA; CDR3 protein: CASSSAGVNTGELFF; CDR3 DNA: TGTGCCAGCAGTTCCGCCGGGGTAAACACCGGGGAGCTGTTTTTT
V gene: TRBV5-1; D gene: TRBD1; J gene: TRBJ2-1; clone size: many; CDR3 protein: CASSPSGTADNEQFF; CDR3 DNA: TGCGCCAGCAGCCCCTCCGGGACAGCGGACAATGAGCAGTTCTTC
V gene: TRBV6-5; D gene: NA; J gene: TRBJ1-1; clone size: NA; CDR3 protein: CASIRGGGTEAFF; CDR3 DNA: TGTGCCAGCATTAGAGGGGGGGGCACTGAAGCTTTCTTT
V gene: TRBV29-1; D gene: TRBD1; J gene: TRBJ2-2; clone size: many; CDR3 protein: CSVQGQPNTGELFF; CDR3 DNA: TGCAGCGTACAGGGACAGCCGAACACCGGGGAGCTGTTTTTT
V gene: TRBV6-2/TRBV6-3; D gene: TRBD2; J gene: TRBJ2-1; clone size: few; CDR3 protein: CASSYSPLAGLTYNEQFF; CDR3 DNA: TGTGCCAGCAGTTACTCCCCTCTAGCGGGACTTACCTACAATGAGCAGTTCTTC
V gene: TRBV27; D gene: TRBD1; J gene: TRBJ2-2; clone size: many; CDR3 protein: CASRRNRGTGELFF; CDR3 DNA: TGTGCCAGCAGGCGAAACAGGGGAACCGGGGAGCTGTTTTTT
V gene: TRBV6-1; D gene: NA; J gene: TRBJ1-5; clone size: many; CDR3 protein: CASSERRIDQPQHF; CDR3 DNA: TGTGCCAGCAGTGAAAGGCGGATCGATCAGCCCCAGCATTTT
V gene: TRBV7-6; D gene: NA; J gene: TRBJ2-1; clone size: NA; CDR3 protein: CASSPWAPNEQFF; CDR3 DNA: TGTGCCAGCAGCCCGTGGGCTCCCAATGAGCAGTTCTTC
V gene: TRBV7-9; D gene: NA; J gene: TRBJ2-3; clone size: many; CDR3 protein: CASSLGSTDTQYF; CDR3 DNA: TGCGCCAGCAGCTTGGGAAGCACAGATACGCAGTATTTT
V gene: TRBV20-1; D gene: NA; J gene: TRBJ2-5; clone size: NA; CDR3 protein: CSARVSLRRQALNGEEETQYF; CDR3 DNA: TGCAGTGCTAGAGTCTCGCTACGTAGACAGGCCCTCAACGGGGAGGAAGAGACCCAGTACTTC
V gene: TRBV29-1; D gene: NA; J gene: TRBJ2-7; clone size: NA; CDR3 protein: CSVYSMSSYEQYF; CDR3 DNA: TGCAGCGTATATAGTATGAGCTCCTACGAGCAGTACTTC
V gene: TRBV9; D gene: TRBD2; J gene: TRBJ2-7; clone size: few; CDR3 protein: CASSPTGTSAYEQYF; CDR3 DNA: TGTGCCAGCAGCCCCACCGGGACTAGCGCTTACGAGCAGTACTTC
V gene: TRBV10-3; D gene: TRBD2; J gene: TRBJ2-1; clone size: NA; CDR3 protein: CAISQTSDYNEQFF; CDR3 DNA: TGTGCCATCAGCCAGACTAGCGACTACAATGAGCAGTTCTTC
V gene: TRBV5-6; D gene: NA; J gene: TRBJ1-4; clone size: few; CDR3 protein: CASSTRTGGNEKLFF; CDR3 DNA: TGTGCCAGCAGCACCAGGACGGGAGGTAATGAAAAACTGTTTTTT
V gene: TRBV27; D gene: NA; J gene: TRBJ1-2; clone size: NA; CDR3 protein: CASSFLVGGPNYGYTF; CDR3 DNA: TGTGCCAGCAGTTTTTTGGTTGGAGGCCCTAACTATGGCTACACCTTC
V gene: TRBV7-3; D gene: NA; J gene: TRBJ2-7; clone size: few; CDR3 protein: CASSLRWRGPYEQYF; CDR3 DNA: TGTGCCAGCAGCTTACGGTGGCGGGGCCCCTACGAGCAGTACTTC
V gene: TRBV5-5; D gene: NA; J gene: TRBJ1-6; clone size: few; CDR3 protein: CASSLAVYNSPLHF; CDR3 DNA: TGTGCCAGCAGCTTGGCTGTCTATAATTCACCCCTCCACTTT
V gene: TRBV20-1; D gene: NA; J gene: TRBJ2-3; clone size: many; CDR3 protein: CSASWMDTQYF; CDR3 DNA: TGCAGTGCTAGTTGGATGGATACGCAGTATTTT
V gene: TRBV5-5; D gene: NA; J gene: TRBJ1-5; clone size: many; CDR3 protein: CASSFWDDQPQHF; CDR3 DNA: TGTGCCAGCAGCTTTTGGGATGATCAGCCCCAGCATTTT
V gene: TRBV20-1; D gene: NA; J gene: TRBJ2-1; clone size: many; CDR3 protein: CSARTQGYEQFF; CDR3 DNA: TGCAGTGCTAGGACCCAGGGGTATGAGCAGTTCTTC
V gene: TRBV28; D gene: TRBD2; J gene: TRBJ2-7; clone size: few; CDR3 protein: CASSRTSGRAHEQYF; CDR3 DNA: TGTGCCAGCAGTCGAACTAGCGGGAGGGCACACGAGCAGTACTTC
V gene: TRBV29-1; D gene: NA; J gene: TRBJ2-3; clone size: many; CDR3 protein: CSVEAPDTDTQYF; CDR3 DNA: TGCAGCGTTGAAGCCCCTGACACAGATACGCAGTATTTT
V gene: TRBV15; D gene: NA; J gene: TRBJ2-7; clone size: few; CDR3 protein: CATSSPSGLSPYEQYF; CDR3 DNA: TGTGCCACCAGCAGCCCCTCCGGGCTTTCCCCCTACGAGCAGTACTTC
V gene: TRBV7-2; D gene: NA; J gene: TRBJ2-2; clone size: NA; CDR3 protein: CASSLHRNTGELFF; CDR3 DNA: TGTGCCAGCAGCCTACACCGAAACACCGGGGAGCTGTTTTTT
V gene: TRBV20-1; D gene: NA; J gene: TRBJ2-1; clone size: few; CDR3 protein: CSARDRISPGLTQFF; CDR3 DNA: TGCAGTGCTAGAGATCGAATCTCCCCGGGATTGACGCAGTTCTTC
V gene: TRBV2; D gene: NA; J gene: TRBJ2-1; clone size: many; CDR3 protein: CASSEEVVGTHEQFF; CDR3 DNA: TGTGCCAGCAGTGAGGAGGTAGTGGGTACTCATGAGCAGTTCTTC
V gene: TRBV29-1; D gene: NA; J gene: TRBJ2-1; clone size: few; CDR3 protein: CSVVGQLLYNEQFF; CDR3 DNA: TGCAGCGTTGTTGGGCAGTTACTGTACAATGAGCAGTTCTTC